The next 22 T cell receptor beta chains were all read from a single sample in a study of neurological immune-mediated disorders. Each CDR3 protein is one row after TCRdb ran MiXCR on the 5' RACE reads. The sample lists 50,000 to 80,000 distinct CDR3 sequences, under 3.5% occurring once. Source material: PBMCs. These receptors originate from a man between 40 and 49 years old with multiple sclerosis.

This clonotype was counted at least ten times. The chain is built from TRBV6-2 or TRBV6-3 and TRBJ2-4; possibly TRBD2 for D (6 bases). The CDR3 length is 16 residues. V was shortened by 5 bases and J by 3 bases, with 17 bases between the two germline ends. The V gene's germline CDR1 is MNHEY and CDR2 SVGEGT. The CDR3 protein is CASSKPFTSNKNIQYF. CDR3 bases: TGTGCCAGCAGTAAACCATTTACTAGCAACAAAAACATTCAGTACTTC.

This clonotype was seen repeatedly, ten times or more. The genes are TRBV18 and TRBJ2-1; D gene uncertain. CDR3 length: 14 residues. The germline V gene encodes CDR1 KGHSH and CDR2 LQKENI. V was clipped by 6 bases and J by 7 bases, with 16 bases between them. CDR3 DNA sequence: TGTGCCAGCTCCCCGAACCCCGGGTTTAATGAGCAGTTCTTC. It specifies CASSPNPGFNEQFF.

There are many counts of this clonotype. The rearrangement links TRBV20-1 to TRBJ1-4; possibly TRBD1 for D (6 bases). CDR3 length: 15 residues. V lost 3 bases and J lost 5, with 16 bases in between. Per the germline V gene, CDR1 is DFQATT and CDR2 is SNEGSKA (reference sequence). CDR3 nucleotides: TGCAGTGCTAGCAATGCGGGCAGGGGCAATGAAAAACTGTTTTTT. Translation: CSASNAGRGNEKLFF.

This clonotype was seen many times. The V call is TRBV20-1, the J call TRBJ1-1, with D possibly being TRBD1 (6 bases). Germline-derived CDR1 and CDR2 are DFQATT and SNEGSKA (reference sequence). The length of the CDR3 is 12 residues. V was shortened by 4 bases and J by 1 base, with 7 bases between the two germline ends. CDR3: CSAKTGNTEAFF. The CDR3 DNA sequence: TGCAGTGCTAAGACAGGGAACACTGAAGCTTTCTTT.

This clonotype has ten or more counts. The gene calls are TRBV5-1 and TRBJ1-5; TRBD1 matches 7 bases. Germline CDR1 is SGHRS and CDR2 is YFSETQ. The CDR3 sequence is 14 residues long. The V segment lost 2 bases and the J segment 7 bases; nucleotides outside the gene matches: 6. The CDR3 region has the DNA TGCGCCAGCAGCTTTGGACAGGACGGGCAGCCCCAGCATTTT. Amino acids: CASSFGQDGQPQHF.

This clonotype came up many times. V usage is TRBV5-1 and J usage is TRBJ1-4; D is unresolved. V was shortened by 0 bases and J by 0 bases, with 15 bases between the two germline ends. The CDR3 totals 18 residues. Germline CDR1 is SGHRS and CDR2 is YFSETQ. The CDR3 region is CASSLDRRTFTTNEKLFF. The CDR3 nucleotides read TGCGCCAGCAGCTTGGATAGACGGACTTTTACAACTAATGAAAAACTGTTTTTT. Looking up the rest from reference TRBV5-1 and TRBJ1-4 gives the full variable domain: KAGVTQTPRYLIKTRGQQVTLSCSPISGHRSVSWYQQTPGQGLQFLFEYFSETQRNKGNFPGRFSGRQFSNSRSEMNVSTLELGDSALYLCASSLDRRTFTTNEKLFFGSGTQLSVL.

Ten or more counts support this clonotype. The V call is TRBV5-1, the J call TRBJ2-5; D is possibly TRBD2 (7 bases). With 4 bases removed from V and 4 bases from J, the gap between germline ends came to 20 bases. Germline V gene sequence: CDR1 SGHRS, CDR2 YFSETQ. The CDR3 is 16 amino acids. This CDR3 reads CASSGLHEGGGETQYF. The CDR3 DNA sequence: TGCGCCAGCAGCGGGCTACATGAGGGGGGGGGAGAGACCCAGTACTTC.

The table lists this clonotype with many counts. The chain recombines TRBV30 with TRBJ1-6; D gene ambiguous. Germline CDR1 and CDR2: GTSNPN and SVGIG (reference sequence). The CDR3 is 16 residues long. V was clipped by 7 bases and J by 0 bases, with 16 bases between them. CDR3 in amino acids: CASTAGLVSYNSPLHF. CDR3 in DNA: TGTGCCTCCACTGCTGGGTTGGTCTCCTATAATTCACCCCTCCACTTT.

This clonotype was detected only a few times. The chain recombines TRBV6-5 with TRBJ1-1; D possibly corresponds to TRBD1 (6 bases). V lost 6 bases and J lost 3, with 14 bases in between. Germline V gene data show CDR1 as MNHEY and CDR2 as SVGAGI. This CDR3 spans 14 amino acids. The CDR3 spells CASRSTGRHTEAFF. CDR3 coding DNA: TGTGCCAGCAGATCAACAGGGCGGCACACTGAAGCTTTCTTT.

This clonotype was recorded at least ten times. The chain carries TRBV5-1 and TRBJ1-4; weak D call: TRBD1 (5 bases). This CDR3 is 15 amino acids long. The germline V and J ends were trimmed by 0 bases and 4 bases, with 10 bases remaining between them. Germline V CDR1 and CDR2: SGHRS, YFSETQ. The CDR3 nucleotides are TGCGCCAGCAGCTTGGTTGGGGGACGTAATGAAAAACTGTTTTTT. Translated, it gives CASSLVGGRNEKLFF.

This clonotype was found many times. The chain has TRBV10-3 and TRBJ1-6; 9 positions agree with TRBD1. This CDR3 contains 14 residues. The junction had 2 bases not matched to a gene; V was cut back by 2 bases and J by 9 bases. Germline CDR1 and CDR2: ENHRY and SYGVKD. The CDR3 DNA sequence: TGTGCCATCAGTGAGGGGACAGGGATTTCACCCCTCCACTTT. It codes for CAISEGTGISPLHF.

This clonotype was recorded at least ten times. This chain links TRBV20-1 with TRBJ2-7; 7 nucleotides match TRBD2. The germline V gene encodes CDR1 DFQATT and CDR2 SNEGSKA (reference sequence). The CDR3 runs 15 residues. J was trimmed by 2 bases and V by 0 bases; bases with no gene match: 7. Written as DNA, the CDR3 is TGCAGTGCTAGAGATGTTGTGGGAGGGCCCTACGAGCAGTACTTC. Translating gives CSARDVVGGPYEQYF.

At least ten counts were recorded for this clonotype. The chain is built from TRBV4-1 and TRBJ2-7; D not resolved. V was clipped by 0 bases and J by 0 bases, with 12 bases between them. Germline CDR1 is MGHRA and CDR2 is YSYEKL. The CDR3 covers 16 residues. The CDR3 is CASSQDWLTASYEQYF. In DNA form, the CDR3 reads TGCGCCAGCAGCCAAGATTGGTTGACGGCCTCCTACGAGCAGTACTTC.

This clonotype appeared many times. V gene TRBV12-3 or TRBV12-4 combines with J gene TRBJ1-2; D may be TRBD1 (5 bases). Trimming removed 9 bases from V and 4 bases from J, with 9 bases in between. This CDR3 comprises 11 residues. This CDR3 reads CASGGGYGYTF. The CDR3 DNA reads TGTGCCAGTGGGGGAGGCTATGGCTACACCTTC.

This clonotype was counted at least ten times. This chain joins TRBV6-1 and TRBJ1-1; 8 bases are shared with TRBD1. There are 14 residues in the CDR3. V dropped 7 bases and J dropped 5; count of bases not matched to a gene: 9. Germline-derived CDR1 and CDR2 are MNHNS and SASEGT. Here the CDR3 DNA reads TGTGCCAGCATTATAACAGGGGGTAAAACTGAAGCTTTCTTT. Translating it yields CASIITGGKTEAFF.

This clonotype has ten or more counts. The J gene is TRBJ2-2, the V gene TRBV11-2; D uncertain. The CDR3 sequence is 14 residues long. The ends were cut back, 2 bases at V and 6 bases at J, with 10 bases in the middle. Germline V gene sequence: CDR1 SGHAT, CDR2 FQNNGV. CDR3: CASSLLRESGELFF. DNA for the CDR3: TGTGCCAGCAGCTTACTCCGAGAATCCGGGGAGCTGTTTTTT.

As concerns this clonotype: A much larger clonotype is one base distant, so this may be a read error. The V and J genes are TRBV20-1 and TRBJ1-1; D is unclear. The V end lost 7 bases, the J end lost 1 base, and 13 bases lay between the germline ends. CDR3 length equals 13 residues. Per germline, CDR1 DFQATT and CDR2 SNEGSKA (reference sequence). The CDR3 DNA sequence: TGCAGTGACTCAGAGTTCCGGAACACTGAAGCTTTCTTT. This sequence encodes CSDSEFRNTEAFF.

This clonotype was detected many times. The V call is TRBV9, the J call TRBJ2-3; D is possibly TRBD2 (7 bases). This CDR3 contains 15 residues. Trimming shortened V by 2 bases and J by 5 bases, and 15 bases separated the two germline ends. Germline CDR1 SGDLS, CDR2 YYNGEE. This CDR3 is CASSVVAGAGDTQYF. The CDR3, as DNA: TGTGCCAGCAGCGTGGTGGCGGGGGCAGGAGATACGCAGTATTTT. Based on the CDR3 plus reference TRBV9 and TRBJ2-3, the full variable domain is DSGVTQTPKHLITATGQRVTLRCSPRSGDLSVYWYQQSLDQGLQFLIQYYNGEERAKGNILERFSAQQFPDLHSELNLSSLELGDSALYFCASSVVAGAGDTQYFGPGTRLTVL.

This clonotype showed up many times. The CDR3 sequence is CASSLGGGTGELFF. The CDR3 DNA reads TGTGCCAGCAGCTTAGGAGGGGGTACCGGGGAGCTGTTTTTT. This chain uses TRBV7-2 with TRBJ2-2; maybe TRBD1 (6 bases). The CDR3 has 14 residues. The germline V gene has CDR1 SGHTA and CDR2 FQGNSA. The V and J ends lost 1 base and 5 bases respectively, with 8 bases between them. Full variable domain (remainder filled in from reference TRBV7-2 and TRBJ2-2): GAGVSQSPSNKVTEKGKDVELRCDPISGHTALYWYRQSLGQGLEFLIYFQGNSAPDKSGLPSDRFSAERTGGSVSTLTIQRTQQEDSAVYLCASSLGGGTGELFFGEGSRLTVL.

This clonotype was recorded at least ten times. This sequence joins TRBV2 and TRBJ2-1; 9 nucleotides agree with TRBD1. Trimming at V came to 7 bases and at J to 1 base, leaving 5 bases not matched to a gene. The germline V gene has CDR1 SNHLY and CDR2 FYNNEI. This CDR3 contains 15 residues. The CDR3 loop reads CASKTGTGSYNEQFF. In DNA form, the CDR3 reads TGTGCCAGCAAGACCGGGACAGGGTCCTACAATGAGCAGTTCTTC.

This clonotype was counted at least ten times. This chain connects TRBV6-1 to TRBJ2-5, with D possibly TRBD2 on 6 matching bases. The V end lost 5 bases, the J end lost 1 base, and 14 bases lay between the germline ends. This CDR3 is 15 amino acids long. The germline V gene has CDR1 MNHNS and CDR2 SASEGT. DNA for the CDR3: TGTGCCAGCAGTCCTCTGGTGGGAGGCCAAGAGACCCAGTACTTC. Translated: CASSPLVGGQETQYF.

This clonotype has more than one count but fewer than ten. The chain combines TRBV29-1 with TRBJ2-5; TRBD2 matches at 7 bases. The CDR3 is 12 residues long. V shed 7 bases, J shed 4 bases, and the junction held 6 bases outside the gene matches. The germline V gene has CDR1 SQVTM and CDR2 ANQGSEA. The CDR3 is CSASGGPETQYF. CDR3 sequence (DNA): TGCAGCGCTTCGGGAGGACCAGAGACCCAGTACTTC.